This T cell receptor beta chain came from a study of blood T cell repertoires in COVID-19. Whole-study context: Collection of acute and convalescent COVID-19 samples took place in the United States, Italy and Spain. T cells, B-cell-depleted T cells, or PBMCs provided the cDNA or gDNA that served as material.

Original processing methods: Amplified reference gene primers provided the basis for estimating nucleated cell counts. Sequencing used immunoSEQ multiplex PCR; TCRdb keeps in-frame clones, though not all of them. V and J calls and clone size are those listed in that table; D and trimming were worked out from the DNA. This table holds about 210,000 clones, around four fifths found once. This clonotype was sampled from a woman between 35 and 50 years old with active or convalescent COVID-19. Input material: peripheral blood.

The CDR3 DNA reads TGTGCCAGCAGTCTAAGACCAGGGGGCTACACCTTC. It translates to CASSLRPGGYTF. The chain combines TRBV28 with TRBJ1-2; D may be TRBD1 (5 bases). V was clipped by 5 bases and J by 8 bases, with 12 bases between them. Per the germline V gene, CDR1 is MDHEN and CDR2 is SYDVKM. The CDR3 runs to 12 residues.